These T cell receptor beta chains were read from a single sample in a study of PD-1 blockade in classical Hodgkin lymphoma. Profiled with immunoSEQ multiplex PCR; TCRdb holds only in-frame clones, not every one. The sample holds about 21,000 clones; roughly 77% are singletons and the top ten take about 19%. The source material was peripheral blood mononuclear cells (PBMCs), sampled before the fourth cycle of nivolumab. These receptors came from a human donor with classical Hodgkin lymphoma. CDR3s include the opening cysteine and the closing phenylalanine or tryptophan. A D gene is named only where the DNA matches it firmly. Where a row states a size, it is once, few, many or the class of an expanded clone; other rows omit it.

size: -; J: TRBJ1-2; V: TRBV15; D: -; DNA: TGTGCCACCAGCAGAGATTTAAACTCGGGGTACAGTCTCAACTATGGCTACACCTTC; CDR3: CATSRDLNSGYSLNYGYTF
size: -; J: TRBJ1-2; V: TRBV6-6; D: -; DNA: TGTGCCAGCAGCCCAAATTCAACGGGGGGCCGTGGCTACACCTTC; CDR3: CASSPNSTGGRGYTF
size: -; J: TRBJ2-3; V: TRBV5-5; D: -; DNA: TGTGCCAGCAGCAAGTCCGCAGATACGCAGTATTTT; CDR3: CASSKSADTQYF
size: -; J: TRBJ2-1; V: TRBV27; D: -; DNA: TGTGCCAGCGCGGCGGGGAGCTCCTACAATGAGCAGTTCTTC; CDR3: CASAAGSSYNEQFF
size: -; J: TRBJ2-2; V: TRBV5-1; D: -; DNA: TGCGCCAGCAGCTTGTTCGGGGAGCTGTTTTTT; CDR3: CASSLFGELFF
size: -; J: TRBJ2-2; V: TRBV7-9; D: -; DNA: TGTGCCAGCAGCTTGGTTCGTACCGGGGAGCTGTTTTTT; CDR3: CASSLVRTGELFF
size: -; J: TRBJ2-7; V: TRBV7-9; D: -; DNA: TGTGCCAGCAGCTTAGTGAGGGGGTTCAACGAGCAGTACTTC; CDR3: CASSLVRGFNEQYF
size: -; J: TRBJ2-7; V: TRBV5-5; D: -; DNA: TGTGCCAGCAGCTTATCCCGGGCCCCCCTATACGAGCAGTACTTC; CDR3: CASSLSRAPLYEQYF
size: once; J: TRBJ1-4; V: TRBV19; D: TRBD1; DNA: TGTGCCAGTAGGACGACAGGGGGTAATGAAAAACTGTTTTTT; CDR3: CASRTTGGNEKLFF
size: -; J: TRBJ2-3; V: TRBV6-5; D: -; DNA: TGTGCCAGCAGTCTCGGGGTCCAGGGAGATACGCAGTATTTT; CDR3: CASSLGVQGDTQYF
size: once; J: TRBJ1-1; V: TRBV5-6; D: -; DNA: TGTGCCAGCAGCCTGAGGGTCATATACAGGTCCTCGAACACTGAAGCTTTCTTT; CDR3: CASSLRVIYRSSNTEAFF
size: once; J: TRBJ1-5; V: TRBV5-6; D: -; DNA: TGTGCCAGCAGCTTGGAGGGCAGTGATAGCAATCAGCCCCAGCATTTT; CDR3: CASSLEGSDSNQPQHF
size: few; J: TRBJ1-5; V: TRBV6-1; D: -; DNA: TGTGCCAGCAGTTCAGGGGTGTACAGCAATCAGCCCCAGCATTTT; CDR3: CASSSGVYSNQPQHF
size: -; J: TRBJ1-5; V: TRBV6-1; D: -; DNA: TGTGCCAGCAGTGAAGCAACAGAGGGAGGCCAGCCCCAGCATTTT; CDR3: CASSEATEGGQPQHF
size: -; J: TRBJ2-1; V: TRBV29-1; D: TRBD2; DNA: TGCAGCGTTTACCCGGGACTAGCGGGAGAGAGCTCCTACAATGAGCAGTTCTTC; CDR3: CSVYPGLAGESSYNEQFF
size: -; J: TRBJ2-7; V: TRBV25-1; D: -; DNA: TGTGCCAGCAGTGAATATATAGGGGGGGCCAAGATCTACGAGCAGTACTTC; CDR3: CASSEYIGGAKIYEQYF
size: -; J: TRBJ2-5; V: TRBV27; D: TRBD1; DNA: TGTGCCAGCAGCCCCAGGACAGGTAGAGCAGAGACCCAGTACTTC; CDR3: CASSPRTGRAETQYF
size: -; J: TRBJ2-5; V: TRBV2; D: TRBD2; DNA: TGTGCCAGCAGTGACGTGGGTAGCGGGAGTCAAGAGACCCAGTACTTC; CDR3: CASSDVGSGSQETQYF
size: few; J: TRBJ1-1; V: TRBV15; D: -; DNA: TGTGCCACCAGCAGAGGGTGGTGGGGGGGAGGCGCTGAAGCTTTCTTT; CDR3: CATSRGWWGGGAEAFF
size: -; J: TRBJ2-2; V: TRBV30; D: TRBD2; DNA: TGTGCCGGCCCCAGGGGACTAGCGGGCACCGGGGAGCTGTTTTTT; CDR3: CAGPRGLAGTGELFF
size: -; J: TRBJ2-3; V: TRBV18; D: -; DNA: TGTGCCAGCTCACCAACGGGCCAGGGAGGTACAGATACGCAGTATTTT; CDR3: CASSPTGQGGTDTQYF
size: medium-sized; J: TRBJ1-4; V: TRBV2; D: -; DNA: TGTGCCAGCGAGGGTTTAAGTGGGGAAAAACTGTTTTTT; CDR3: CASEGLSGEKLFF
size: -; J: TRBJ2-7; V: TRBV18; D: TRBD2; DNA: TGTGCCAGCTCAGAGACCGGGACTAGCGGGATTGAGGGCCTCTACGAGCAGTACTTC; CDR3: CASSETGTSGIEGLYEQYF
size: few; J: TRBJ2-5; V: TRBV6-5; D: -; DNA: TGTGCCAGCAGTTACTCGGGGACCCGCCCGGGGGCCCAGTACTTC; CDR3: CASSYSGTRPGAQYF